The 27 T cell receptor beta chains given below trace back to one sample, sequenced in a study of T cell responses to AZD1222 COVID-19 vaccine. Method: immunoSEQ multiplex PCR; TCRdb's copy keeps in-frame clones and lacks some. The sample yields 95,000 to 110,000 clones, over 80% seen once. The specimen comprised peripheral blood, sampled 28 days after the second AZD1222 dose. The receptors were sampled from an adult who received the AZD1222 COVID-19 vaccine.

V usage is TRBV4-3 and J usage is TRBJ2-1, with 8 bases aligning to TRBD2. In germline, CDR1 is LGHNA, CDR2 YSLEER. This CDR3 region has 18 residues. V shed 1 base, J shed 7 bases, and the junction held 15 bases outside the gene matches. The CDR3 here is CASSQGPRLAGLRNEQFF. CDR3 DNA sequence: TGCGCCAGCAGCCAAGGCCCTCGTCTAGCGGGCCTCAGGAATGAGCAGTTCTTC.

This chain links TRBV7-9 with TRBJ1-2; TRBD1 matches 9 bases. In germline, CDR1 is SEHNR, CDR2 FQNEAQ (reference sequence). The CDR3 spans 13 residues. V trimming: 4 bases; J trimming: 8 bases; junction bases outside the gene matches: 5. The CDR3 bases are TGTGCCAGCAGCTCGGGACAGGGTGAAGGCTACACCTTC. Translated, it gives CASSSGQGEGYTF.

The chain carries TRBV6-5 and TRBJ1-5, with 7 bases aligning to TRBD1. Germline CDR1 reads MNHEY; CDR2 reads SVGAGI. Unmatched junction bases numbered 8, after V lost 8 bases and J lost 4 bases. The CDR3 is 14 amino acids. This CDR3 is CASQGGGVNQPQHF. The CDR3 coding sequence is TGTGCCAGCCAAGGAGGGGGCGTGAATCAGCCCCAGCATTTT.

This chain joins TRBV11-2 and TRBJ2-7, with 9 bases aligning to TRBD2. The ends lost 5 bases at V and 3 bases at J; junction bases unmatched: 2. There are 13 residues in the CDR3. CDR1 and CDR2 from the germline V gene are SGHAT and FQNNGV. CDR3 nucleotides: TGTGCCAGCAGCATGACTAGCGGCTACGAGCAGTACTTC. Translating gives CASSMTSGYEQYF.

The chain employs TRBV2 and TRBJ2-5, with D unresolved. V lost 8 bases and J lost 4, with 8 bases in between. Germline lookup yields CDR1 SNHLY and CDR2 FYNNEI. The CDR3 extends over 11 amino acids. DNA for the CDR3: TGTGCCAGCGGGTTATCAGAGACCCAGTACTTC. Translation: CASGLSETQYF.

CDR3 sequence reads: CASSLAVLSRTLLPQHF. Here the CDR3 DNA reads TGTGCCAGCAGCTTGGCGGTGTTGTCGAGAACACTATTGCCCCAGCATTTT. The chain joins TRBV5-8 to TRBJ1-5; D not resolved. The length of the CDR3 is 17 residues. V lost 0 bases to trimming and J lost 9 bases, with 22 bases between them. The germline gives CDR1 SGHTS, CDR2 YDEGEE.

The chain joins TRBV9 to TRBJ2-7; maybe TRBD1 (6 bases). CDR1 is SGDLS, CDR2 YYNGEE, per germline. The CDR3 length is 14 residues. V was cut by 3 bases and J by 2 bases, with 12 bases left in between. The CDR3 spells CASSEGDTPYEQYF. CDR3 DNA sequence: TGTGCCAGCAGCGAGGGGGACACCCCCTACGAGCAGTACTTC.

The chain joins TRBV6-1 to TRBJ1-1, with D hard to call. CDR1 and CDR2 (germline): MNHNS, SASEGT. V was shortened by 3 bases and J by 1 base, with 24 bases between the two germline ends. The CDR3 runs 19 residues. CDR3 in DNA: TGTGCCAGCAGTGACATAAAACTCCGGGTCTTCAAGGAGAACACTGAAGCTTTCTTT. Translation: CASSDIKLRVFKENTEAFF.

The rearrangement joins TRBV4-1 to TRBJ1-3, with D uncertain. V dropped 0 bases and J dropped 4 bases, with 16 bases sitting between them. This CDR3 has 17 amino acids. Looked up from germline, CDR1 is MGHRA and CDR2 is YSYEKL. CDR3 in amino acids: CASSQESPRTPGNTIYF. DNA of the CDR3: TGCGCCAGCAGCCAAGAGAGCCCCCGGACGCCCGGAAACACCATATATTTT.

The gene calls are TRBV7-9 and TRBJ1-1; no clear D gene. Looked up from germline, CDR1 is SEHNR and CDR2 is FQNEAQ (reference sequence). The CDR3 consists of 14 residues. V lost 2 bases and J lost 6, with 13 bases in between. The CDR3 here is CASSLSRAPAEAFF. As DNA, the CDR3 is TGTGCCAGCAGCTTAAGTAGGGCCCCGGCTGAAGCTTTCTTT.

The rearrangement joins TRBV30 to TRBJ1-1; D might be TRBD1 (5 bases). Germline V gene data show CDR1 as GTSNPN and CDR2 as SVGIG (reference sequence). V gave up 4 bases and J gave up 3 bases, with 9 bases separating them. The CDR3 is 12 amino acids. CDR3 sequence: CAWTLGDTEAFF. The CDR3 nucleotides are TGTGCCTGGACCCTAGGGGACACTGAAGCTTTCTTT.

This sequence joins TRBV2 and TRBJ2-5, with TRBD2 matching over 14 bases. The trim removed 8 bases at V and 2 bases at J, leaving 7 bases unmatched. Germline V gene lookup returns CDR1 SNHLY and CDR2 FYNNEI. The CDR3 consists of 16 residues. Here the CDR3 DNA reads TGTGCCAGCCTCGGGACTAGCGGGGGACCACAAGAGACCCAGTACTTC. As protein: CASLGTSGGPQETQYF.

The chain links TRBV19 to TRBJ1-1; the match to TRBD1 covers 8 bases. The junction had 7 bases not matched to a gene; V was cut back by 5 bases and J by 2 bases. The CDR3 length is 15 residues. The germline V gene encodes CDR1 LNHDA and CDR2 SQIVND (reference sequence). CDR3 nucleotides: TGTGCCAGTAGTCTGGGGACAGGCAGAAACACTGAAGCTTTCTTT. Its protein product is CASSLGTGRNTEAFF.

This rearrangement joins TRBV3-1 (or the pseudogene TRBV3-2) to TRBJ1-4; unclear D gene. The CDR3 totals 13 residues. CDR1 and CDR2 from the germline V gene are LGHDT and YNNKEL (reference sequence). V was trimmed by 3 bases and J by 0 bases, leaving 2 bases between them. CDR3 region: CASSQTTNEKLFF. CDR3 nucleotide sequence: TGTGCCAGCAGCCAGACAACTAATGAAAAACTGTTTTTT.

The chain recombines TRBV12-5 with TRBJ2-2; 9 nucleotides line up with TRBD2. Germline CDR1 LGHNT, CDR2 FRNRAP. The ends lost 9 bases at V and 1 base at J; junction bases unmatched: 6. The CDR3 runs to 15 residues. In nucleotides, the CDR3 is TGTGCTAGCTTAGCGGGGGAGCTGAACACCGGGGAGCTGTTTTTT. Protein: CASLAGELNTGELFF.

CDR3 in amino acids: CATSLRREEVDYGYTF. Written as DNA, the CDR3 is TGTGCCACCAGTTTACGGCGGGAGGAAGTCGACTATGGCTACACCTTC. The chain employs TRBV24-1 and TRBJ1-2, with D hard to call. From germline, CDR1 is KGHDR and CDR2 SFDVKD. V dropped 6 bases and J dropped 3 bases, with 19 bases sitting between them. The CDR3 contains 16 residues.

This chain joins TRBV5-4 and TRBJ2-7; 12 positions match TRBD1. Germline V gene data show CDR1 as SGHNT and CDR2 as YYREEE (reference sequence). The CDR3 runs to 14 residues. The trim removed 4 bases at V and 7 bases at J, leaving 6 bases unmatched. The CDR3: CASSAGQGAWEQYF. The CDR3 DNA sequence: TGTGCCAGCAGCGCGGGACAGGGGGCCTGGGAGCAGTACTTC.

This chain connects TRBV9 to TRBJ1-1; 11 positions agree with TRBD1. The V gene end was trimmed by 4 bases and the J gene end by 4 bases; junction bases not matched to a gene: 12. The CDR3 is 17 residues long. In germline, CDR1 is SGDLS, CDR2 YYNGEE. The CDR3 sequence is CASSPRGQGVLGTEAFF. The CDR3 DNA sequence: TGTGCCAGCAGCCCGAGGGGACAGGGGGTTTTGGGCACTGAAGCTTTCTTT.

This clone was recorded only once. V usage is TRBV29-1 and J usage is TRBJ2-7; no clear D. Germline assignment: CDR1 SQVTM and CDR2 ANQGSEA. The CDR3 sequence is 12 residues long. V dropped 1 base and J dropped 0 bases, with 4 bases sitting between them. CDR3: CSVEGDSYEQYF. As DNA, the CDR3 is TGCAGCGTTGAAGGGGACTCCTACGAGCAGTACTTC.

CDR3 protein: CASSLGHLYEQYF. For the CDR3, the DNA is TGTGCCAGCAGCTTGGGACACCTCTACGAGCAGTACTTC. This sequence joins TRBV11-2 and TRBJ2-7; possible D gene TRBD1, 6 bases. V was clipped by 3 bases and J by 3 bases, with 9 bases between them. This CDR3 is 13 amino acids long. Germline V gene data show CDR1 as SGHAT and CDR2 as FQNNGV. The whole variable domain, filled in from reference TRBV11-2 and TRBJ2-7, reads EAGVAQSPRYKIIEKRQSVAFWCNPISGHATLYWYQQILGQGPKLLIQFQNNGVVDDSQLPKDRFSAERLKGVDSTLKIQPAKLEDSAVYLCASSLGHLYEQYFGPGTRLTVT.

The V gene is TRBV27, the J gene TRBJ2-1; 9 bases are a match to TRBD2. This CDR3 region has 21 residues. The trim removed 1 base at V and 4 bases at J, leaving 20 bases unmatched. Germline lookup yields CDR1 MNHEY and CDR2 SMNVEV (reference sequence). Here the CDR3 DNA reads TGTGCCAGCAGTTTATTCGGAGGGACGGGGATTGGGACTAGCCCTTACAATGAGCAGTTCTTC. This codes for CASSLFGGTGIGTSPYNEQFF.

This clone has only one observation. J is TRBJ2-5 and V is TRBV7-3; TRBD2 aligns across 7 bases. Germline V CDR1 and CDR2: SGHTA, FQGTGA. This CDR3 has 14 residues. V was clipped by 5 bases and J by 4 bases; unmatched bases: 7. The CDR3 nucleotides are TGTGCCAGCAGCCGGACTGGCGGGGGAGAGACCCAGTACTTC. Its protein product is CASSRTGGGETQYF.

The rearrangement links TRBV30 to TRBJ1-5; unclear D gene. The ends were cut back, 3 bases at V and 2 bases at J, with 8 bases in the middle. The CDR3 covers 13 residues. Germline lookup yields CDR1 GTSNPN and CDR2 SVGIG (reference sequence). The CDR3 is CAWSWDGNQPQHF. CDR3 DNA: TGTGCCTGGAGCTGGGATGGCAATCAGCCCCAGCATTTT.

V and J are TRBV9 and TRBJ1-1; no clear D. V lost 0 bases and J 5 bases, leaving 14 bases between the germline ends. CDR3 length: 15 residues. The V gene's germline CDR1 is SGDLS and CDR2 YYNGEE. This CDR3 is CASSVESGFITEAFF. The CDR3 DNA reads as TGTGCCAGCAGCGTAGAATCGGGGTTCATTACTGAAGCTTTCTTT.

This chain uses TRBV4-2 with TRBJ1-6; D is ambiguous. Between the trimmed V and J ends, which lost 1 base and 5 bases, there was a span of 12 bases. This CDR3 region has 16 residues. In germline, CDR1 is LGHNA, CDR2 YNFKEQ. The CDR3: CASSQGRIANNSPLHF. In nucleotides, the CDR3 is TGTGCCAGCAGCCAAGGGCGAATAGCCAATAATTCACCCCTCCACTTT.

This clone qualifies as medium-sized. V is TRBV24-1 and J is TRBJ2-4; 9 bases line up with TRBD1. The CDR3 runs 15 residues. Germline trimming cut 1 base from V and 9 bases from J; bases unmatched to any gene: 6. CDR1 is KGHDR and CDR2 is SFDVKD in the germline V gene. The CDR3 region has the DNA TGTGCCACCAGTGATTTACGGGGGACAGGGCGCATTCAGTACTTC. This sequence encodes CATSDLRGTGRIQYF.

The chain employs TRBV24-1 and TRBJ2-7, with D unclear. Trimming removed 1 base at V and 5 bases at J, with 8 bases between. The CDR3 has 13 amino acids. Germline CDR1 reads KGHDR; CDR2 reads SFDVKD. The CDR3 spells CATSDFLGNEQYF. CDR3 nucleotide sequence: TGTGCCACCAGTGATTTTCTGGGTAACGAGCAGTACTTC.